This entry describes one T cell receptor (beta chain). This entry belongs to a study of blood T cell repertoires in COVID-19. Background on the study: PBMCs, B-cell-depleted T cells, or T cells were the source of the cDNA or gDNA that made up the material.

Sequenced by immunoSEQ multiplex PCR; TCRdb stores in-frame clones only, minus some. The sample has 150,000 to 200,000 clones, just over 85% seen once. The TCR sequence derives from a man between 60 and 75 years old with acute or convalescent COVID-19. The source material was peripheral blood.

In DNA, the CDR3 is TGTGCCAGCTCACCCACCGGGTCCCCCCGCGAGCAGTACTTC. Translating it yields CASSPTGSPREQYF. The chain links TRBV18 to TRBJ2-7, with D unclear. Per germline, CDR1 KGHSH and CDR2 LQKENI. Trimming stripped 3 bases from V and 6 bases from J, with 15 bases between. The CDR3 has 14 residues.